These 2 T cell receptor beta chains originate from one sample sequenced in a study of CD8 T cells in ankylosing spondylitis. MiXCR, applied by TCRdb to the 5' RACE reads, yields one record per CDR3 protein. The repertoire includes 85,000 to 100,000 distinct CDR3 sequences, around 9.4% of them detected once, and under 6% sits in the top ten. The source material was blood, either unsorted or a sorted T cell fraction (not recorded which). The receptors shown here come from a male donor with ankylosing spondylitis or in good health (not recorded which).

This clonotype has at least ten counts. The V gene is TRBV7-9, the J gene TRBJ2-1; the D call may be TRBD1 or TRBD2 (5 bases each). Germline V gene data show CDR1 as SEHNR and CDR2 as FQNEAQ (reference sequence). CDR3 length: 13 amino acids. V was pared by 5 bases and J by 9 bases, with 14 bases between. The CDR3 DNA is TGTGCCAGCAGCAATAGCGAGAGGGGTGAGCAGTTCTTC. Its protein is CASSNSERGEQFF.

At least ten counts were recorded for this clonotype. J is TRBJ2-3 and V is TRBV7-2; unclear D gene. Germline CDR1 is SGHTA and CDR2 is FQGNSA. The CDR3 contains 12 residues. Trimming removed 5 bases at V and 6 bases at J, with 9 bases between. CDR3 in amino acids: CASSAYTDTQYF. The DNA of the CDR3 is TGTGCCAGCAGCGCCTATACGGATACGCAGTATTTT.